This TCR beta chain is drawn from a study of control samples from healthy donors and cancer patients. Clones were sequenced by immunoSEQ multiplex PCR, and TCRdb holds only the in-frame ones, with some missing. The table has approximately 150,000 clones, around 88% seen once; the top ten hold more than 1.5%. V gave up 0 bases and J gave up 3 bases; unmatched junction bases: 2. CDR3 length: 14 amino acids. Germline V gives CDR1 SGHDT, CDR2 YYEEEE. V usage is TRBV5-6 and J usage is TRBJ2-7, with 8 bases matching TRBD1. Material for sequencing was blood. This clonotype was sampled from a man younger than 35 in good health. The CDR3 spells CASSLGDRNYEQYF. CDR3 in DNA: TGTGCCAGCAGCTTGGGGGACAGGAACTACGAGCAGTACTTC. Drawing the rest from reference TRBV5-6 and TRBJ2-7, the complete variable domain is DAGVTQSPTHLIKTRGQQVTLRCSPKSGHDTVSWYQQALGQGPQFIFQYYEEEERQRGNFPDRFSGHQFPNYSSELNVNALLLGDSALYLCASSLGDRNYEQYFGPGTRLTVT.